The T cell receptor (beta chain) under discussion was sequenced for a study of radiation and T cells in renal cell carcinoma. Described time point: blood 4 weeks post-SBRT, at nephrectomy. Treatment specified: 15 Gy SBRT to primary tumor, nephrectomy 4 weeks later. Nephrectomy followed 15 Gy stereotactic body radiation by 4 weeks. Serial blood draws occurred at baseline and 2 and 4 weeks post-SBRT. In germline, CDR1 is SEHNR, CDR2 FQNEAQ (reference sequence). The CDR3 extends over 14 amino acids. V gave up 5 bases and J gave up 8 bases; unmatched junction bases: 8. Sequencing used immunoSEQ multiplex PCR; TCRdb keeps in-frame clones, though not all of them. The data show over 85,000 clones, with 70% to 90% seen just once and more than 9% held by the top ten. This clone was counted between two and nine times.

This specimen consisted of blood, obtained from a patient whose treatment included radiotherapy and nephrectomy. This sequence joins TRBV7-9 and TRBJ2-1; 8 bases map to TRBD1. The sequence was collected from a man aged 45 to 65 with renal cell carcinoma. The CDR3 nucleotides read TGTGCCAGCAGCCTCCCTGGACAGGGTGATGAGCAGTTCTTC. Protein: CASSLPGQGDEQFF. The whole variable domain, remainder taken from reference TRBV7-9 and TRBJ2-1, is DTGVSQNPRHKITKRGQNVTFRCDPISEHNRLYWYRQTLGQGPEFLTYFQNEAQLEKSRLLSDRFSAERPKGSFSTLEIQRTEQGDSAMYLCASSLPGQGDEQFFGPGTRLTVL.